Sequencing of this T cell receptor beta chain was carried out in a study of Ad26.COV2.S vaccination and SARS-CoV-2 variants. Study-wide context: Donor got 5x10^10 or 1x10^11 viral particles of Ad26.COV2.S. Broader study findings: Vaccinees showed greater spike-specific TCR breadth than placebo recipients.

Treatment specified: 15 to 20 received Ad26.COV2.S at low or high dose, single or two shots; about 5 received placebo; per-sample allocation not given. After the first vaccine or placebo injection, samples were drawn on day 63. Here immunoSEQ multiplex PCR was the method, and the copy in TCRdb shows in-frame clones only, minus some. The profile shows 300,000 to 400,000 clones, 85% of them singletons. With regard to this clone: Its target is not known.

CDR3 size: 14 residues. Trimming took 5 bases from V and 7 from J, leaving 15 bases between them. Germline CDR1 is MDHEN and CDR2 is SYDVKM. This clonotype was sampled from a person between 18 and 65 years old who received the Ad26.COV2.S COVID-19 vaccine or a placebo. The chain has TRBV28 and TRBJ2-1, with D unclear. The sequences come from peripheral blood, collected in a trial of Ad26.COV2.S vaccine versus placebo. CDR3 protein: CASSRVSPRNEQFF. Written as DNA, the CDR3 is TGTGCCAGCAGTCGGGTCTCCCCGAGGAATGAGCAGTTCTTC.